The T cell receptor (beta chain) described here comes from a study of OX40 agonist ivuxolimab in advanced cancers. Study context: Dose-escalation patients were diagnosed with hepatocellular carcinoma, melanoma, renal cell cancer or head and neck cancer. Therapy given before enrollment (anti-PD-1, anti-PD-L1 or anti-CTLA-4) was allowed, and roughly 42% had some.

With regard to this clone: Its antigen remains unidentified.

Generated by immunoSEQ multiplex PCR, the TCRdb table keeps only in-frame clones and is missing some. Among tens of thousands of clones, roughly 86% were seen once, and the ten largest hold about 1%. Study-level findings and limits: By week 6 at 0.1 to 3.0 mg/kg, blood CD4+ and CD8+ T cells had expanded clonally.

With autoimmune disease history or systemic immunosuppression, patients were excluded. The source material was CD4+ or CD8+ T cells sorted from blood, sampled in a trial of the OX40 agonist ivuxolimab. This receptor was taken from an adult with an advanced solid tumor such as melanoma, head and neck, liver or kidney cancer.

CDR3 coding DNA: TGTGCCAGCAGTGCCCGGGGGTACAATGAGCAGTTCTTC. As protein: CASSARGYNEQFF. This chain uses TRBV2 with TRBJ2-1, with D perhaps TRBD2 (6 bases). Germline lookup yields CDR1 SNHLY and CDR2 FYNNEI. The CDR3 is made up of 13 amino acids. V was trimmed by 4 bases and J by 4 bases, leaving 8 bases between them.